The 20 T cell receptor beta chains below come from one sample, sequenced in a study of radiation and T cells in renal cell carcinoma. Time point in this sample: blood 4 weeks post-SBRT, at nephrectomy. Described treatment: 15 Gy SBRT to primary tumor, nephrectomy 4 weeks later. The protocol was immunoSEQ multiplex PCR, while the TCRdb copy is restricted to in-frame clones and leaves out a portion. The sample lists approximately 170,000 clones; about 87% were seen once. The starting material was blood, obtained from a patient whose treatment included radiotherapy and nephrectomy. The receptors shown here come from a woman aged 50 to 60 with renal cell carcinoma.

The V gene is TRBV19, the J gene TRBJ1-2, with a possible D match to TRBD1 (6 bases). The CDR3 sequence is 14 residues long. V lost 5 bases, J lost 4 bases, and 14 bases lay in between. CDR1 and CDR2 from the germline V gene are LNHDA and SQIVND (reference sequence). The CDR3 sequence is CASSSAGVIYGYTF. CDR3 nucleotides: TGTGCCAGTAGTTCGGCAGGGGTGATCTATGGCTACACCTTC.

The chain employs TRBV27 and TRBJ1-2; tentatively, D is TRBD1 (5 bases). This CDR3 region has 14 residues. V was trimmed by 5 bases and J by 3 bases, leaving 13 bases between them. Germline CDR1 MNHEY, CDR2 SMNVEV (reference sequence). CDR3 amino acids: CASSPRGDYYGYTF. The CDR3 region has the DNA TGTGCCAGCAGTCCACGAGGGGACTACTATGGCTACACCTTC.

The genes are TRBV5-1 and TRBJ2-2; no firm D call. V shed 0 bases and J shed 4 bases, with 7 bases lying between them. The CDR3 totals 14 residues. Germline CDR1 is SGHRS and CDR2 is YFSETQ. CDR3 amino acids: CASSLATSTGELFF. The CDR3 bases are TGCGCCAGCAGCTTGGCTACCAGCACCGGGGAGCTGTTTTTT.

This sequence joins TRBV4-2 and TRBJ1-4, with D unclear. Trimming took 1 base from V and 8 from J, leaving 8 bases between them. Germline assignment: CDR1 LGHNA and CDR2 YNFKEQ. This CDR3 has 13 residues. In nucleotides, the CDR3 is TGTGCCAGCAGCCAAGTGAATCCGGAAAAACTGTTTTTT. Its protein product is CASSQVNPEKLFF.

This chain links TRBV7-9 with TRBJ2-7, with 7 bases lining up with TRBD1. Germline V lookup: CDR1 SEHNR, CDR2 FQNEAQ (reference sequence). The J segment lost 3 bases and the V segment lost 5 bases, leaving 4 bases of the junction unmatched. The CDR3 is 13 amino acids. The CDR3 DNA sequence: TGTGCCAGCAGCCCCTACAGGGGCTACGAGCAGTACTTC. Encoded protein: CASSPYRGYEQYF. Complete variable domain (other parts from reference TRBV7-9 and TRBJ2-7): DTGVSQNPRHKITKRGQNVTFRCDPISEHNRLYWYRQTLGQGPEFLTYFQNEAQLEKSRLLSDRFSAERPKGSFSTLEIQRTEQGDSAMYLCASSPYRGYEQYFGPGTRLTVT.

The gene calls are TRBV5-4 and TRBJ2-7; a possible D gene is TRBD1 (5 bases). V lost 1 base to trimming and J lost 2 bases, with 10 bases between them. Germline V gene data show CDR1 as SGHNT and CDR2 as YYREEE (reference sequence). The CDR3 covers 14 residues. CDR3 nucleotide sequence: TGTGCCAGCAGCTTGAGTTTGACAGCCTACGAGCAGTACTTC. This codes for CASSLSLTAYEQYF. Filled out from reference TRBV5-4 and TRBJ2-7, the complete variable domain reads ETGVTQSPTHLIKTRGQQVTLRCSSQSGHNTVSWYQQALGQGPQFIFQYYREEENGRGNFPPRFSGLQFPNYSSELNVNALELDDSALYLCASSLSLTAYEQYFGPGTRLTVT.

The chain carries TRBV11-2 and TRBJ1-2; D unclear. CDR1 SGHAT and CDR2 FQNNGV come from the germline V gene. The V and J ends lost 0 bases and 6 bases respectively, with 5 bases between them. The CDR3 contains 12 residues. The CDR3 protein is CASSLESDGYTF. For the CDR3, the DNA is TGTGCCAGCAGCTTAGAGTCTGATGGCTACACCTTC. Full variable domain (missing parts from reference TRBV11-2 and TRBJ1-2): EAGVAQSPRYKIIEKRQSVAFWCNPISGHATLYWYQQILGQGPKLLIQFQNNGVVDDSQLPKDRFSAERLKGVDSTLKIQPAKLEDSAVYLCASSLESDGYTFGSGTRLTVV.

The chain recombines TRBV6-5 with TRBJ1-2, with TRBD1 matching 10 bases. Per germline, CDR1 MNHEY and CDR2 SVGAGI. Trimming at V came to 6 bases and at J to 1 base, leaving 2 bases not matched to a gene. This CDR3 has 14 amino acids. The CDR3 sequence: CASSRTGGNYGYTF. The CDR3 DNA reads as TGTGCCAGCAGCCGGACAGGGGGTAACTATGGCTACACCTTC.

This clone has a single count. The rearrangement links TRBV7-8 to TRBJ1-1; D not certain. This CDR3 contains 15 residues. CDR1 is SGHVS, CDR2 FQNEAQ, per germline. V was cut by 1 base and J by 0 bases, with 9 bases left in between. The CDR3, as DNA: TGTGCCAGCAGCTTAGGTCCGGCCATGAACACTGAAGCTTTCTTT. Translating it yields CASSLGPAMNTEAFF. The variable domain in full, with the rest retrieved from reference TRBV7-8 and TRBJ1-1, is GAGVSQSPRYKVAKRGQDVALRCDPISGHVSLFWYQQALGQGPEFLTYFQNEAQLDKSGLPSDRFFAERPEGSVSTLKIQRTQQEDSAVYLCASSLGPAMNTEAFFGQGTRLTVV.

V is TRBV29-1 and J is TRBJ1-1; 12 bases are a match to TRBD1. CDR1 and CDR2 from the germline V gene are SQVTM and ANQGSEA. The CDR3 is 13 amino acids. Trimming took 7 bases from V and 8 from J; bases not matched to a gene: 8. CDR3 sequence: CSAAGTGGREAFF. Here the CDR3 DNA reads TGCAGCGCCGCCGGGACAGGGGGCCGGGAAGCTTTCTTT.

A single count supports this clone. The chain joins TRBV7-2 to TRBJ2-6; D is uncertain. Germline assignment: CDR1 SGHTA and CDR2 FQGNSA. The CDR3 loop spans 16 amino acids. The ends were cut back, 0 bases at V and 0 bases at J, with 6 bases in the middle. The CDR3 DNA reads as TGTGCCAGCAGCTTAGCGCGGATCTCTGGGGCCAACGTCCTGACTTTC. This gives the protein CASSLARISGANVLTF.

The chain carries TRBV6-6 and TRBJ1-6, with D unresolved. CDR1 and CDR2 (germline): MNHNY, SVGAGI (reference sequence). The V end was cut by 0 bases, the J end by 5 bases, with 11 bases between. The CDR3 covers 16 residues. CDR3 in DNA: TGTGCCAGCAGTTACTCCGAGGGTTTGGATAATTCACCCCTCCACTTT. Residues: CASSYSEGLDNSPLHF.

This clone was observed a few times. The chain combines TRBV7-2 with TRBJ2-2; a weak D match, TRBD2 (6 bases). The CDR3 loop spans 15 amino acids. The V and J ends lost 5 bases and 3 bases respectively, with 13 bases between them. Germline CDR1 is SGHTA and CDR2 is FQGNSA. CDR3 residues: CASSPLLADTGELFF. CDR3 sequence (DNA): TGTGCCAGCAGCCCACTACTAGCTGACACCGGGGAGCTGTTTTTT.

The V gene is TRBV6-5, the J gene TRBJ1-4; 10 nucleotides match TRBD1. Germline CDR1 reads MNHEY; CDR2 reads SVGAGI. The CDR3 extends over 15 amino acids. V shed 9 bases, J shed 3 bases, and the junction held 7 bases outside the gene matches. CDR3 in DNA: TGTGCCAGTTCCGACAGGGGGCTAGCTAATGAAAAACTGTTTTTT. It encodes CASSDRGLANEKLFF.

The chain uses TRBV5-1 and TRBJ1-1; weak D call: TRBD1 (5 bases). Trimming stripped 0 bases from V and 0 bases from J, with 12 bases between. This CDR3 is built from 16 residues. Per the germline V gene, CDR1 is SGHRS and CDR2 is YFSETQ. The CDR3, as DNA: TGCGCCAGCAGCTTGGAGGGGTCCCTTGTGAACACTGAAGCTTTCTTT. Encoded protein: CASSLEGSLVNTEAFF.

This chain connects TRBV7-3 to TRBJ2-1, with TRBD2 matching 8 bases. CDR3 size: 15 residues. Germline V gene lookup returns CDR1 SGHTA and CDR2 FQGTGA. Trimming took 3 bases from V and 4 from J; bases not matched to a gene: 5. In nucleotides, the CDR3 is TGTGCCAGCAGCTTCGCCGGGACTAGATACAATGAGCAGTTCTTC. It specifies CASSFAGTRYNEQFF.

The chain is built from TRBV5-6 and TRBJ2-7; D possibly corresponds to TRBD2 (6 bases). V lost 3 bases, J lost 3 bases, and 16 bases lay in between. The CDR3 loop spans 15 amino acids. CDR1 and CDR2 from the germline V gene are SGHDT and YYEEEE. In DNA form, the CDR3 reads TGTGCCAGCAGCTCCCCGGGACTCCAAAACTACGAGCAGTACTTC. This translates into CASSSPGLQNYEQYF.

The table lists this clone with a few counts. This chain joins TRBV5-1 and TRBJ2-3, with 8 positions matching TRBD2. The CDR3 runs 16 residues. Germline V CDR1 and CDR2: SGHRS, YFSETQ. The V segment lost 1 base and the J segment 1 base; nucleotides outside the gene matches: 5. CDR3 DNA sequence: TGCGCCAGCAGCTTGAGGGCGGGGGGACGCACAGATACGCAGTATTTT. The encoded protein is CASSLRAGGRTDTQYF.

The CDR3 nucleotides read TGTGCCAGCACTCAGGGTGGGACGGGTAATGAAAAACTGTTTTTT. Translating it yields CASTQGGTGNEKLFF. V usage is TRBV28 and J usage is TRBJ1-4, with a weak D call TRBD1 (5 bases). CDR1 MDHEN and CDR2 SYDVKM come from the germline V gene. V lost 7 bases, J lost 4 bases, and 16 bases lay in between. The CDR3 consists of 15 residues.

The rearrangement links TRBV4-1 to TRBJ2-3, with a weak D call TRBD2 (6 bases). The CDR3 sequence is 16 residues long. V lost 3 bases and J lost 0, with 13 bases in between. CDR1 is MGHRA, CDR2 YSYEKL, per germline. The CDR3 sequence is CASSQPLRGSTDTQYF. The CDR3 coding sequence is TGCGCCAGCAGCCAGCCGCTGCGGGGTAGCACAGATACGCAGTATTTT.